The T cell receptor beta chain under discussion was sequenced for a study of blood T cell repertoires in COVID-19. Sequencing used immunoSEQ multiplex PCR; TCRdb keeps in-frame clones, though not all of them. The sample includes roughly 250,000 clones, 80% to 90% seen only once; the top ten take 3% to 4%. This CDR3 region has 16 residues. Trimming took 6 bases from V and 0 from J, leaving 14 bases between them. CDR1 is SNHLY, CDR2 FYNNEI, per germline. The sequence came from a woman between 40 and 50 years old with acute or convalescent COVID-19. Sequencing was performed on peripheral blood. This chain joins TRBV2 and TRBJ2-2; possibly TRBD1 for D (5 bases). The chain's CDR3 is CASSVSRGTNTGELFF. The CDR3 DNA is TGTGCCAGCAGCGTCTCAAGGGGTACGAACACCGGGGAGCTGTTTTTT.